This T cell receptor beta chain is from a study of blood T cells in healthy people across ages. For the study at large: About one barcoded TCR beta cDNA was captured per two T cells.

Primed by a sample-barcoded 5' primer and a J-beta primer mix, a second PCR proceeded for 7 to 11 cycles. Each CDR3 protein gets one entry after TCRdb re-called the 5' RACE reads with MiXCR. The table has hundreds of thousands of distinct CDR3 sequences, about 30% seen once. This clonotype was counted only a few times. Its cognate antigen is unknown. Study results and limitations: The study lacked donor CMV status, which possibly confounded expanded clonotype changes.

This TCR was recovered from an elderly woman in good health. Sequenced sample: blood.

The CDR3 reads CASSQEGPGAAYGYTF. The CDR3, as DNA: TGTGCCAGCAGCCAAGAAGGGCCGGGGGCGGCTTATGGCTACACCTTC. This chain uses TRBV3-1 with TRBJ1-2, with D possibly matching TRBD1 (6 bases). V was trimmed by 0 bases and J by 5 bases, leaving 16 bases between them. The CDR3 length is 16 residues. The germline CDR1 and CDR2 sequences are LGHDT and YNNKEL (reference sequence).